One and the same sample provided the 13 T cell receptor beta chains below, sequenced in a study of neurological immune-mediated disorders. Each CDR3 protein gets one entry after TCRdb re-called the 5' RACE reads with MiXCR. The sample has approximately 51,000 distinct CDR3 sequences, around 3.1% seen once. Sequenced material: PBMCs. The origin of the receptors is a man between 35 and 55 years old with multiple sclerosis.

This clonotype was picked up many times. The chain links TRBV20-1 to TRBJ1-4; no clear D. The CDR3 spans 14 residues. V lost 3 bases and J lost 5, with 13 bases in between. From germline, CDR1 is DFQATT and CDR2 SNEGSKA (reference sequence). In DNA form, the CDR3 reads TGCAGTGCTAGTAAGGGTGGGGTGAATGAAAAACTGTTTTTT. Amino acid sequence: CSASKGGVNEKLFF.

This clonotype was recorded at least ten times. The chain couples TRBV5-1 to TRBJ2-6; D gene unclear. CDR1 is SGHRS, CDR2 YFSETQ, per germline. Trimming shortened V by 0 bases and J by 0 bases, and 4 bases separated the two germline ends. This CDR3 has 15 residues. The CDR3 bases are TGCGCCAGCAGCTTGGGGAGCTCTGGGGCCAACGTCCTGACTTTC. Translated, it gives CASSLGSSGANVLTF. The whole variable domain, remainder taken from reference TRBV5-1 and TRBJ2-6, is KAGVTQTPRYLIKTRGQQVTLSCSPISGHRSVSWYQQTPGQGLQFLFEYFSETQRNKGNFPGRFSGRQFSNSRSEMNVSTLELGDSALYLCASSLGSSGANVLTFGAGSRLTVL.

This clonotype appeared many times. The chain couples TRBV2 to TRBJ2-4, with TRBD2 identical over 7 bases. CDR3 length: 18 residues. Looked up from germline, CDR1 is SNHLY and CDR2 is FYNNEI. The junction had 10 bases not matched to a gene; V was cut back by 0 bases and J by 2 bases. CDR3 sequence: CASSEAAGGWSPKNIQYF. CDR3 nucleotides: TGTGCCAGCAGTGAAGCGGCCGGGGGGTGGTCCCCCAAAAACATTCAGTACTTC.

This clonotype was counted many times. A read error may produce the germline difference seen at one junction end. The chain combines TRBV28 with TRBJ1-6; D is possibly TRBD1 (5 bases). Germline lookup yields CDR1 MDHEN and CDR2 SYDVKM. The CDR3 covers 14 residues. DNA of the CDR3: TGTGCCAGCAGTTTCCCCAGGGCCAATTCACCCCTCAACTTT. It is translated as CASSFPRANSPLNF.

This clonotype was counted at least ten times. The chain carries TRBV5-1 and TRBJ2-1; the D gene could be TRBD1 or TRBD2 (5 bases each). V gave up 4 bases and J gave up 8 bases, with 22 bases separating them. The CDR3 loop spans 16 amino acids. Germline V CDR1 and CDR2: SGHRS, YFSETQ. The CDR3 DNA reads TGCGCCAGCAGCGTCGTGGGGGTATCCCCCGTAGATGAGCAGTTCTTC. It specifies CASSVVGVSPVDEQFF.

This clonotype was detected ten times or more. The chain combines TRBV7-9 with TRBJ1-1; 7 bases fit TRBD1. This CDR3 has 14 residues. CDR1 is SEHNR, CDR2 FQNEAQ, per germline (reference sequence). Trimming removed 6 bases from V and 4 bases from J; junction bases left unmatched: 8. The chain's CDR3 is CASRETGSGTEAFF. In nucleotides, the CDR3 is TGTGCCAGCAGAGAGACAGGGTCGGGCACTGAAGCTTTCTTT.

At least ten counts were recorded for this clonotype. The rearrangement joins TRBV5-1 to TRBJ2-5; D tentatively reads TRBD1 or TRBD2 (6 bases each). V was cut by 4 bases and J by 7 bases, with 11 bases left in between. The CDR3 totals 12 residues. Per germline, CDR1 SGHRS and CDR2 YFSETQ. CDR3 sequence (DNA): TGCGCCAGCAGCCAACAGGGAGGGACCCAGTACTTC. Translated, it gives CASSQQGGTQYF.

This clonotype was counted a few times. The genes are TRBV27 and TRBJ1-2, with 9 positions matching TRBD1. Germline V gene lookup returns CDR1 MNHEY and CDR2 SMNVEV (reference sequence). The ends lost 6 bases at V and 7 bases at J; junction bases unmatched: 12. The CDR3 sequence is 15 residues long. DNA of the CDR3: TGTGCCAGCAGCTTCCTACGGGACAGGGTGTTTGGCTACACCTTC. Translated: CASSFLRDRVFGYTF.

This clonotype was seen a few times. Possible read error: a much larger clone is one base away. The CDR3 sequence: CASRGLYGYTF. DNA of the CDR3: TGTGCCAGCAGAGGACTCTATGGCTACACCTTC. This sequence joins TRBV6-5 and TRBJ1-2; D not resolved. The CDR3 is 11 amino acids. CDR1 is MNHEY, CDR2 SVGAGI, per germline. V was cut by 6 bases and J by 4 bases, with 6 bases left in between.

This clonotype was detected ten times or more. This sequence joins TRBV20-1 and TRBJ2-3; 8 bases are shared with TRBD2. The germline gives CDR1 DFQATT, CDR2 SNEGSKA (reference sequence). Trimming at V came to 5 bases and at J to 0 bases, leaving 1 base not matched to a gene. The CDR3 runs to 13 residues. The CDR3 sequence: CSAPSGSTDTQYF. CDR3 DNA sequence: TGCAGTGCTCCTAGCGGGAGCACAGATACGCAGTATTTT.

The genes are TRBV7-3 and TRBJ2-5; D is ambiguous. The length of the CDR3 is 13 residues. Trimming pared 4 bases from V and 1 base from J, leaving 7 bases between. Germline CDR1 and CDR2: SGHTA and FQGTGA. The CDR3 sequence: CASSSSPQETQYF. The CDR3 DNA sequence: TGTGCCAGCAGCTCCAGCCCCCAAGAGACCCAGTACTTC.

This clonotype was counted at least ten times. The rearrangement joins TRBV10-3 to TRBJ2-1; TRBD2 might be the D (6 bases). CDR3 length: 13 amino acids. The V and J ends lost 4 bases and 8 bases respectively, with 12 bases between them. Germline-derived CDR1 and CDR2 are ENHRY and SYGVKD. CDR3 amino acids: CAISGASVDEQFF. The CDR3 region has the DNA TGTGCCATCAGTGGCGCTAGCGTCGATGAGCAGTTCTTC.

This clonotype was recorded many times. This chain uses TRBV5-6 with TRBJ1-6; possibly TRBD1 for D (5 bases). CDR1 is SGHDT, CDR2 YYEEEE, per germline. The CDR3 is 15 amino acids. V lost 3 bases, J lost 0 bases, and 7 bases lay in between. The DNA for the CDR3 is TGTGCCAGCAGCTGGAGGGGCTCCTATAATTCACCCCTCCACTTT. It specifies CASSWRGSYNSPLHF.